Following are 22 T cell receptor beta chains from one sample sequenced in a study of blood T cell repertoires in COVID-19. Some clones are missing from TCRdb's copy, which holds only in-frame ones; the method was immunoSEQ multiplex PCR. The sample shows about 140,000 clones, 82% of them seen only once. The sample taken for sequencing was peripheral blood. These receptors were taken from a woman older than 75 with acute or convalescent COVID-19.

The chain carries TRBV6-5 and TRBJ2-1; D perhaps matches TRBD1 (5 bases). V was pared by 3 bases and J by 5 bases, with 8 bases between. The CDR3 is made up of 13 amino acids. Germline V CDR1 and CDR2: MNHEY, SVGAGI. The DNA of the CDR3 is TGTGCCAGCAGTTATGGGGCCAACAATGAGCAGTTCTTC. It specifies CASSYGANNEQFF.

This chain joins TRBV6-5 and TRBJ2-3, with TRBD2 as a possible D gene (7 bases). CDR1 is MNHEY, CDR2 SVGAGI, per germline. The V end was cut by 0 bases, the J end by 2 bases, with 12 bases between. This CDR3 is built from 16 residues. CDR3 amino acids: CASSYSAGANTDTQYF. In nucleotides, the CDR3 is TGTGCCAGCAGTTACTCGGCGGGGGCGAACACAGATACGCAGTATTTT.

The V call is TRBV11-3, the J call TRBJ1-5, with D possibly being TRBD1 (5 bases). Trimming cost V 2 bases and J 6 bases, with 17 bases left between them. The CDR3 is 16 amino acids. Germline V lookup: CDR1 SGHNT, CDR2 YENEEA. The CDR3 region is CASSLLGSRGFQPQHF. Here the CDR3 DNA reads TGTGCCAGCAGCTTATTGGGATCCCGGGGGTTTCAGCCCCAGCATTTT.

The V and J genes are TRBV28 and TRBJ2-7, with D perhaps TRBD1 (6 bases). V lost 5 bases and J lost 0, with 8 bases in between. The CDR3 is 13 residues long. Germline-derived CDR1 and CDR2 are MDHEN and SYDVKM. The CDR3 region is CASSRDTSYEQYF. DNA of the CDR3: TGTGCCAGCAGTAGGGACACCTCCTACGAGCAGTACTTC. The full variable domain, with the rest looked up from reference TRBV28 and TRBJ2-7, is DVKVTQSSRYLVKRTGEKVFLECVQDMDHENMFWYRQDPGLGLRLIYFSYDVKMKEKGDIPEGYSVSREKKERFSLILESASTNQTSMYLCASSRDTSYEQYFGPGTRLTVT.

This clone was seen a single time. This chain links TRBV5-4 with TRBJ1-4, with 9 bases fitting TRBD1. After removal of 3 bases from V and 5 bases from J, the junction contained 8 bases not matched to a gene. CDR3 size: 16 residues. Germline CDR1 and CDR2: SGHNT and YYREEE (reference sequence). CDR3 sequence reads: CASSSTPGTGNEKLFF. Written as DNA, the CDR3 is TGTGCCAGCAGCTCCACCCCTGGGACAGGGAATGAAAAACTGTTTTTT.

The chain combines TRBV5-1 with TRBJ2-5; 11 nucleotides agree with TRBD2. The CDR3 consists of 17 residues. Germline V gene lookup returns CDR1 SGHRS and CDR2 YFSETQ. V dropped 0 bases and J dropped 5; count of bases not matched to a gene: 9. The CDR3, as DNA: TGCGCCAGCAGCTTGGAACTAGCGGGAGTACCGCACGAGACCCAGTACTTC. Protein sequence: CASSLELAGVPHETQYF.

This chain connects TRBV9 to TRBJ2-3; 10 nucleotides agree with TRBD2. CDR1 and CDR2 from the germline V gene are SGDLS and YYNGEE. The V segment lost 5 bases and the J segment 3 bases; nucleotides outside the gene matches: 21. The CDR3 consists of 20 residues. The CDR3 loop is CASSPGTLAGVLLYTDTQYF. CDR3 coding DNA: TGTGCCAGCAGTCCTGGTACCCTAGCGGGGGTCCTACTTTATACAGATACGCAGTATTTT.

The chain joins TRBV28 to TRBJ1-6; D uncertain. Germline V gene sequence: CDR1 MDHEN, CDR2 SYDVKM. This CDR3 spans 16 amino acids. V was pared by 6 bases and J by 6 bases, with 18 bases between. CDR3 loop: CASRPNRVARNSPLHF. DNA for the CDR3: TGTGCCAGCAGGCCAAACCGGGTAGCCCGTAATTCACCCCTCCACTTT.

The V gene is TRBV29-1, the J gene TRBJ2-1, with TRBD1 identical over 11 bases. Germline V gene data show CDR1 as SQVTM and CDR2 as ANQGSEA. The CDR3 runs 14 residues. With 3 bases clipped from V and 8 bases from J, the junction kept 6 bases outside the gene matches. CDR3 in DNA: TGCAGCGTTGATCCGGACAGGGGGCCTGATGAGCAGTTCTTC. It yields the protein CSVDPDRGPDEQFF.

The chain links TRBV27 to TRBJ1-4, with D unresolved. Trimming left V 8 bases short and J 3 bases short, with 10 bases between. CDR1 MNHEY and CDR2 SMNVEV come from the germline V gene (reference sequence). This CDR3 is 13 amino acids long. This CDR3 reads CASAGLANEKLFF. CDR3 DNA sequence: TGTGCCAGCGCTGGCTTGGCTAATGAAAAACTGTTTTTT.

The chain combines TRBV9 with TRBJ2-3, with D possibly matching TRBD1 (6 bases). The germline V gene has CDR1 SGDLS and CDR2 YYNGEE. V was shortened by 0 bases and J by 3 bases, with 11 bases between the two germline ends. This CDR3 spans 15 amino acids. DNA for the CDR3: TGTGCCAGCAGCGTAGCATCCAGGGGTACAGATACGCAGTATTTT. It is translated as CASSVASRGTDTQYF.

The chain recombines TRBV11-2 with TRBJ1-2; 8 bases match TRBD1. The CDR3 has 16 residues. The J segment lost 6 bases and the V segment lost 1 base, leaving 10 bases of the junction unmatched. Germline-derived CDR1 and CDR2 are SGHAT and FQNNGV. CDR3 loop: CASSLVGTGLTHGYTF. CDR3 sequence (DNA): TGTGCCAGCAGCTTAGTAGGGACAGGTCTGACCCATGGCTACACCTTC.

The chain links TRBV29-1 to TRBJ2-7; TRBD1 might be the D (6 bases). Germline CDR1 reads SQVTM; CDR2 reads ANQGSEA. CDR3 length: 13 residues. V was trimmed by 4 bases and J by 5 bases, leaving 15 bases between them. The CDR3, as DNA: TGCAGCGTTGCTCAGGGGTTTGTCGACGAGCAGTACTTC. It translates to CSVAQGFVDEQYF.

This rearrangement joins TRBV6-5 to TRBJ1-2; no firm D call. From germline, CDR1 is MNHEY and CDR2 SVGAGI. V lost 4 bases and J 4 bases, leaving 10 bases between the germline ends. This CDR3 contains 13 residues. This chain's CDR3 is CASSSGISYGYTF. CDR3 nucleotide sequence: TGTGCCAGCAGTTCGGGGATATCCTATGGCTACACCTTC.

The V and J genes are TRBV7-7 and TRBJ2-1; 8 bases map to TRBD1. CDR1 is SSHAT, CDR2 FNYEAQ, per germline (reference sequence). This CDR3 is 15 amino acids long. Losses at the gene ends were 4 bases for V and 3 bases for J; bases not matched to a gene: 5. CDR3 in DNA: TGTGCCAGCAGCTCGGGACAGGACTACTACAATGAGCAGTTCTTC. Translating gives CASSSGQDYYNEQFF. The whole variable domain, filled in from reference TRBV7-7 and TRBJ2-1, reads GAGVSQSPRYKVTKRGQDVTLRCDPISSHATLYWYQQALGQGPEFLTYFNYEAQPDKSGLPSDRFSAERPEGSISTLTIQRTEQRDSAMYRCASSSGQDYYNEQFFGPGTRLTVL.

This chain joins TRBV5-1 and TRBJ2-5; tentatively, D is TRBD1 (6 bases). The CDR3 loop spans 16 amino acids. CDR1 and CDR2 from the germline V gene are SGHRS and YFSETQ. The V and J ends lost 0 bases and 5 bases respectively, with 17 bases between them. The CDR3 loop reads CASSLGRTDAWETQYF. CDR3 nucleotides: TGCGCCAGCAGCTTGGGGAGGACAGACGCCTGGGAGACCCAGTACTTC.

The table lists this clone with a few counts. The CDR3, as DNA: TGTGCCAGCAGCTCAGTGGTAGGGACAGAGACCTACGAGCAGTACTTC. It translates to CASSSVVGTETYEQYF. The chain links TRBV11-2 to TRBJ2-7; 7 bases align to TRBD1. The J segment lost 2 bases and the V segment lost 4 bases, leaving 11 bases of the junction unmatched. Germline values: CDR1 SGHAT, CDR2 FQNNGV. This CDR3 contains 16 residues.

This clone has just a few counts. V gene TRBV19 combines with J gene TRBJ1-2; 7 nucleotides agree with TRBD1. Germline lookup yields CDR1 LNHDA and CDR2 SQIVND (reference sequence). The CDR3 sequence is 17 residues long. Germline trimming cut 3 bases from V and 1 base from J; bases unmatched to any gene: 11. For the CDR3, the DNA is TGTGCCAGTAGTATCTATTTGGGGACAGTGATTAACTATGGCTACACCTTC. It yields the protein CASSIYLGTVINYGYTF.

The chain joins TRBV25-1 to TRBJ2-5; a possible D gene is TRBD2 (5 bases). The V end lost 1 base, the J end lost 4 bases, and 10 bases lay between the germline ends. The CDR3 is 14 amino acids. Germline CDR1 MGHDK, CDR2 SYGVNS. The CDR3 DNA reads TGTGCCAGCAGTGAATTCGGGGTGGGAGAGACCCAGTACTTC. This encodes CASSEFGVGETQYF.

The chain couples TRBV5-1 to TRBJ2-7; 7 positions agree with TRBD2. This CDR3 is 17 amino acids long. Germline values: CDR1 SGHRS, CDR2 YFSETQ. V gave up 1 base and J gave up 4 bases; unmatched junction bases: 14. The DNA for the CDR3 is TGCGCCAGCAGCTTGAAAGAGCACGTGACTAGCATGTACGAGCAGTACTTC. This codes for CASSLKEHVTSMYEQYF.

The chain recombines TRBV15 with TRBJ2-5; 7 bases match TRBD1. With 5 bases clipped from V and 5 bases from J, the junction kept 14 bases outside the gene matches. Germline CDR1 is LNHNV and CDR2 is YYDKDF (reference sequence). This CDR3 region has 16 residues. The CDR3 bases are TGTGCCACCAGCCCCACTTCGAGGGGGCTGAGGGAGACCCAGTACTTC. Its translation is CATSPTSRGLRETQYF.

This clone has just a few counts. The rearrangement uses TRBV3-1 (or the pseudogene TRBV3-2) and TRBJ1-1; D perhaps matches TRBD1 (6 bases). The CDR3 spans 13 residues. Germline V gives CDR1 LGHDT, CDR2 YNNKEL (reference sequence). V was cut by 2 bases and J by 7 bases, with 11 bases left in between. The CDR3 DNA sequence: TGTGCCAGCAGCCAATCCCGGGACAATGAAGCTTTCTTT. It is translated as CASSQSRDNEAFF.